Detailed here is one T cell receptor beta chain. This clonotype was recorded only once. Its antigen target is currently unknown. A much larger clonotype is one base distant, so this may be a read error. Libraries came from 5' RACE. For sequencing, an Illumina HiSeq 2500 was employed. The second PCR ran for roughly 7 to 12 cycles and used a J-beta primer mix along with a sample-barcoded 5' primer. A template-switch 5' adaptor carrying 12 random nucleotides introduced a unique molecular identifier onto each TCR beta cDNA molecule. Each sample yielded at least 2.5 million CDR3-containing paired-end reads. First-strand cDNA was synthesized from all RNA with the Mint cDNA synthesis kit, primed by a TRBC-specific oligonucleotide. All cDNA was treated with uracil-DNA glycosylase and then went through a first 18-cycle PCR with the universal primers M1SS and BC2_uni_R. The study's processing was this. For normalization, 1 million high-quality reads were randomly selected from each sample, with every read carrying a distinct molecular identifier. Reads with shared molecular identifiers were discarded instead of being binned into consensus sequences. MiTCR, set to a Q25 quality threshold and the strictest error-elimination algorithm, was used for CDR3 identification, clonotype clustering and error correction. A nonparametric unseen species model with Euler transformation was used to estimate a lower bound on total TCR beta diversity. TCRdb itself trimmed the public reads at Q25 with fastp, ran MiXCR and retained productive beta chains. For every CDR3 protein sequence, its rows merge into one entry that carries the most common genes and DNA. For this entry, the V and J calls and clone size follow TCRdb and not the study's own pipeline. For this sample there are 1.5 million to 2 million distinct CDR3 sequences; about 32% appear just once. Roughly 12% of the sample rests with the top ten.

The sample belongs to a study of blood T cells in healthy people across ages (dated by TCRdb to 2014 to 2015). Regarding the complete study: In model experiments, template switching captured roughly one uniquely barcoded TCR beta cDNA molecule for every two T cells. To avoid experimental bias, donors of different ages were randomly spread across the sequencing lanes. The donors were split into four age groups: young (average 16 years), middle-aged (nearly 40), aged (over 55) and long-lived (under 85). Two additional independent replicas of 1 million unique cDNA reads from the same blood draw were analyzed for two donors (one aged 18 to 30 and one aged 80 or older). To track age-related changes in TCR beta repertoire diversity, the study relied on deep sequencing normalized with unique cDNA molecular identifiers.

On the study overall, not on this receptor specifically: The long-lived group showed more naive CD4+ T cells, fewer expanded clones and increased TCR diversity than the aged group, suggesting age selection. As age increased, observed TCR beta diversity per million T cells dropped in a roughly linear way, and a significant reduction was already evident by age 40. Because the CMV infection status of the donors was unknown, age-related changes in expanded clonotypes may potentially have been confounded. Conclusive comparison of naive and antigen-experienced compartments was prevented by the profiling of bulk unsorted PBMCs. Total diversity estimates from one million sequenced T cells were considered lower bounds and underestimates. There was a strong correlation between observed TCR beta diversity and the percentage of naive T cells measured by flow cytometry.

Spanning cysteine to phenylalanine, the CDR3 consists of 15 amino acids. Only the CDR3 region is kept as DNA, spanning 45 bases read in frame from base 1. The 39 donors, aged roughly 6 to 95 years, were systemically healthy Caucasian individuals from Russia. Each donor gave 8 to 10 milliliters of peripheral blood, drawn into EDTA-treated Vacutainer tubes. Ficoll-Paque density-gradient centrifugation was used to isolate PBMCs, with at least 6 million obtained per sample. Trizol reagent was used to extract total RNA from PBMCs, with at least 5.5 micrograms per sample. Naive CD45RAhigh/CD27high T cell percentages were measured by flow cytometry on a PBMC aliquot from every donor.

Source material: blood. This clonotype originated in a woman aged 25 to 39 in good health. Recombination connected TRBV12-3 or TRBV12-4 to TRBJ2-3, with no confident D gene call. The sequenced DNA: TGTGCCAGCAGTTTACGAGGACCCAGCACAGATATGCAGTATTTT. Translation gives CASSLRGPSTDMQYF.